A selection of T cell receptor beta chains follows, all from one sample in a study of Ad26.COV2.S vaccination and SARS-CoV-2 variants. Some clones are missing from TCRdb's copy, which holds only in-frame ones; the method was immunoSEQ multiplex PCR. The table has under 150,000 clones, about nine tenths seen once; the top ten hold less than 6%. The sequences come from peripheral blood, collected after recovery from COVID-19. These receptor sequences come from a human donor who had recovered from COVID-19. Both conserved end residues are part of each CDR3. The D gene is left open where the match is weak.

v_call: TRBV11-3
j_call: TRBJ1-2
d_call: TRBD1
cdr3_aa: CASNPGQGNYGYTF

v_call: TRBV6-5
j_call: TRBJ2-3
d_call: -
cdr3_aa: CASSLLLAPRDTQYF

v_call: TRBV28
j_call: TRBJ2-1
d_call: TRBD1
cdr3_aa: CAARGTGGLDEQFF

v_call: TRBV6-2/TRBV6-3
j_call: TRBJ2-5
d_call: -
cdr3_aa: CASSQDTSQETQYF

v_call: TRBV6-5
j_call: TRBJ1-1
d_call: -
cdr3_aa: CASSSQANTEAFF

v_call: TRBV28
j_call: TRBJ1-4
d_call: -
cdr3_aa: CASSLTGKSNEKLFF

v_call: TRBV7-9
j_call: TRBJ2-7
d_call: -
cdr3_aa: CASSFGVFNYEQYF

v_call: TRBV9
j_call: TRBJ2-3
d_call: -
cdr3_aa: CASSVSPSRGTDTQYF

v_call: TRBV6-6
j_call: TRBJ2-2
d_call: -
cdr3_aa: CASSSERPNTGELFF

v_call: TRBV5-4
j_call: TRBJ2-4
d_call: -
cdr3_aa: CASSSSAGRDIQYF

v_call: TRBV27
j_call: TRBJ1-5
d_call: TRBD1
cdr3_aa: CARPVQTGSGQPQHF

v_call: TRBV27
j_call: TRBJ2-7
d_call: TRBD2
cdr3_aa: CASSPLAGSSYEQYF

v_call: TRBV28
j_call: TRBJ2-7
d_call: -
cdr3_aa: CASSLTEGYEQYF

v_call: TRBV19
j_call: TRBJ2-1
d_call: -
cdr3_aa: CASRGPYNEQFF

v_call: TRBV9
j_call: TRBJ2-2
d_call: -
cdr3_aa: CASSQDSVAGELFF

v_call: TRBV5-6
j_call: TRBJ2-5
d_call: -
cdr3_aa: CASSFGAQETQYF

v_call: TRBV13
j_call: TRBJ2-3
d_call: TRBD2
cdr3_aa: CASSWIAGDGTDTQYF

v_call: TRBV5-1
j_call: TRBJ1-6
d_call: -
cdr3_aa: CASSLEGTYNSPLHF

v_call: TRBV7-2
j_call: TRBJ1-1
d_call: TRBD1
cdr3_aa: CASSLAGTGDTEAFF

v_call: TRBV7-2
j_call: TRBJ2-7
d_call: TRBD2
cdr3_aa: CASSAPIAGGDYEQYF

v_call: TRBV5-6
j_call: TRBJ2-5
d_call: -
cdr3_aa: CASSLTGSQETQYF

v_call: TRBV6-2/TRBV6-3
j_call: TRBJ1-5
d_call: TRBD1
cdr3_aa: CASSYAGTGDNQPQHF

v_call: TRBV4-3
j_call: TRBJ2-5
d_call: TRBD1
cdr3_aa: CASSLGQGAETQYF

v_call: TRBV14
j_call: TRBJ1-4
d_call: -
cdr3_aa: CAMTGGIATNEKLFF

v_call: TRBV5-4
j_call: TRBJ1-4
d_call: -
cdr3_aa: CASSLRGGDEKLFF

v_call: TRBV2
j_call: TRBJ1-2
d_call: -
cdr3_aa: CASPGLETVGGGYTF

v_call: TRBV11-2
j_call: TRBJ2-1
d_call: TRBD2
cdr3_aa: CASRLSEASGTNEQFF

v_call: TRBV5-1
j_call: TRBJ1-1
d_call: TRBD1
cdr3_aa: CASSLSGGWNTEAFF

v_call: TRBV10-3
j_call: TRBJ2-7
d_call: -
cdr3_aa: CAISDNSYEQYF

v_call: TRBV12-3/TRBV12-4
j_call: TRBJ2-3
d_call: -
cdr3_aa: CASSPRSRDTQYF

v_call: TRBV5-5
j_call: TRBJ2-7
d_call: -
cdr3_aa: CASSYPGTDVALGAREQYF

v_call: TRBV2
j_call: TRBJ2-7
d_call: -
cdr3_aa: CASSAPPGLSSYEQYF

v_call: TRBV5-4
j_call: TRBJ2-6
d_call: -
cdr3_aa: CASSLGQRSGANVLTF

v_call: TRBV5-1
j_call: TRBJ2-3
d_call: -
cdr3_aa: CASSWGGTDTQYF

v_call: TRBV2
j_call: TRBJ2-6
d_call: -
cdr3_aa: CASKERQPGANVLTF

v_call: TRBV7-2
j_call: TRBJ1-1
d_call: -
cdr3_aa: CASSRSGSITEAFF

v_call: TRBV2
j_call: TRBJ2-2
d_call: TRBD2
cdr3_aa: CASSEKRGVGELFF

v_call: TRBV14
j_call: TRBJ2-2
d_call: -
cdr3_aa: CASSHTTGELFF

v_call: TRBV4-3
j_call: TRBJ2-7
d_call: TRBD1
cdr3_aa: CASSQGQDSYEQYF

v_call: TRBV5-1
j_call: TRBJ2-7
d_call: -
cdr3_aa: CASSSSRHEQYF